A selection of T cell receptor beta chains follows, all from one sample in a study of blood T cell repertoires in COVID-19. Data came from immunoSEQ multiplex PCR; TCRdb stores just in-frame clones and leaves some out. This table holds around 180,000 clones, about 81% found once. Sequenced input: peripheral blood. These TCRs come from a woman of 80 years or more with COVID-19, enrolled during active disease. CDR3s include the opening cysteine and the closing phenylalanine or tryptophan. The order of the fields is J gene, clone size, D gene, V gene, CDR3 protein, CDR3 DNA. D genes are given only for firm matches. Not every row has a clone size; where given, it reads once, few, many or a size class.

J gene: TRBJ2-1; clone size: .; D gene: .; V gene: TRBV6-5; CDR3 protein: CASSSPRYNEQFF; CDR3 DNA: TGTGCCAGCAGCTCCCCCCGCTACAATGAGCAGTTCTTC
J gene: TRBJ2-7; clone size: .; D gene: TRBD1; V gene: TRBV4-2; CDR3 protein: CASSPVGTASYEQYF; CDR3 DNA: TGTGCCAGCAGCCCCGTCGGGACAGCCTCCTACGAGCAGTACTTC
J gene: TRBJ1-5; clone size: .; D gene: .; V gene: TRBV10-3; CDR3 protein: CAISETVSNQPQHF; CDR3 DNA: TGTGCCATCAGTGAGACAGTGAGCAATCAGCCCCAGCATTTT
J gene: TRBJ2-7; clone size: many; D gene: TRBD1; V gene: TRBV11-3; CDR3 protein: CASSHRRQGDYEQYF; CDR3 DNA: TGTGCCAGCAGCCACCGCCGACAGGGAGATTACGAGCAGTACTTC
J gene: TRBJ2-2; clone size: .; D gene: .; V gene: TRBV28; CDR3 protein: CASSPGTYTGELFF; CDR3 DNA: TGTGCCAGCAGTCCAGGGACTTATACCGGGGAGCTGTTTTTT
J gene: TRBJ2-5; clone size: few; D gene: .; V gene: TRBV7-9; CDR3 protein: CASSSTTSTETQYF; CDR3 DNA: TGTGCCAGCAGCTCGACGACTAGTACAGAGACCCAGTACTTC
J gene: TRBJ1-2; clone size: .; D gene: TRBD1; V gene: TRBV30; CDR3 protein: CASDRGGSNYGYTF; CDR3 DNA: TGTGCCTCGGACAGGGGGGGTTCTAACTATGGCTACACCTTC
J gene: TRBJ1-5; clone size: once; D gene: TRBD1; V gene: TRBV5-1; CDR3 protein: CASSWDSPKQPQHF; CDR3 DNA: TGCGCCAGCAGCTGGGACAGCCCGAAACAGCCCCAGCATTTT
J gene: TRBJ2-5; clone size: .; D gene: .; V gene: TRBV6-6; CDR3 protein: CASSYSNGLSETQYF; CDR3 DNA: TGTGCCAGCAGTTACTCGAATGGACTGTCAGAGACCCAGTACTTC
J gene: TRBJ1-3; clone size: .; D gene: .; V gene: TRBV7-8; CDR3 protein: CASSSVLASGNTIYF; CDR3 DNA: TGTGCCAGCAGCTCAGTCTTGGCCTCTGGAAACACCATATATTTT
J gene: TRBJ1-1; clone size: .; D gene: .; V gene: TRBV4-2; CDR3 protein: CASSQGYSNTEAFF; CDR3 DNA: TGTGCCAGCAGCCAAGGGTACTCGAACACTGAAGCTTTCTTT
J gene: TRBJ2-5; clone size: .; D gene: .; V gene: TRBV24-1; CDR3 protein: CATSDPTEETVQETQYF; CDR3 DNA: TGTGCCACCAGTGACCCTACAGAGGAGACAGTACAAGAGACCCAGTACTTC
J gene: TRBJ2-3; clone size: .; D gene: TRBD2; V gene: TRBV19; CDR3 protein: CASSPHRGGLTDTQYF; CDR3 DNA: TGTGCCAGTAGTCCCCACCGGGGGGGCCTCACAGATACGCAGTATTTT
J gene: TRBJ1-2; clone size: .; D gene: .; V gene: TRBV19; CDR3 protein: CASRTTNYGYTF; CDR3 DNA: TGTGCTAGTCGGACTACTAACTATGGCTACACCTTC
J gene: TRBJ2-7; clone size: .; D gene: TRBD1; V gene: TRBV10-3; CDR3 protein: CAISEVEGGQGIIYEQYF; CDR3 DNA: TGTGCCATCAGTGAAGTGGAAGGGGGACAGGGGATAATCTACGAGCAGTACTTC
J gene: TRBJ1-1; clone size: .; D gene: TRBD1; V gene: TRBV5-4; CDR3 protein: CASSSPGQGNTEAFF; CDR3 DNA: TGTGCCAGCAGCTCTCCGGGACAGGGGAACACTGAAGCTTTCTTT
J gene: TRBJ2-2; clone size: .; D gene: .; V gene: TRBV6-5; CDR3 protein: CASRALTSVAGELFF; CDR3 DNA: TGTGCCAGCCGAGCCTTAACTAGTGTTGCCGGGGAGCTGTTTTTT
J gene: TRBJ1-2; clone size: .; D gene: .; V gene: TRBV19; CDR3 protein: CASSINREYYGYTF; CDR3 DNA: TGTGCCAGTAGTATCAACCGGGAATACTATGGCTACACCTTC
J gene: TRBJ1-3; clone size: many; D gene: .; V gene: TRBV18; CDR3 protein: CASSPPGQDTYGAGNTIYF; CDR3 DNA: TGTGCCAGCTCACCTCCGGGACAAGACACGTACGGAGCTGGAAACACCATATATTTT
J gene: TRBJ2-1; clone size: .; D gene: TRBD1; V gene: TRBV7-9; CDR3 protein: CASSHWDRGLYNEQFF; CDR3 DNA: TGTGCCAGCAGTCATTGGGACAGGGGCCTCTACAATGAGCAGTTCTTC
J gene: TRBJ2-3; clone size: .; D gene: TRBD1; V gene: TRBV5-1; CDR3 protein: CASSLQQGVDTQYF; CDR3 DNA: TGCGCCAGCAGCTTGCAACAGGGGGTAGATACGCAGTATTTT
J gene: TRBJ2-5; clone size: .; D gene: TRBD1; V gene: TRBV19; CDR3 protein: CASSIGDRGFGTQYF; CDR3 DNA: TGTGCCAGTAGTATTGGGGACAGGGGTTTTGGGACCCAGTACTTC
J gene: TRBJ1-2; clone size: .; D gene: TRBD1; V gene: TRBV6-6; CDR3 protein: CASSTGTGALNYGYTF; CDR3 DNA: TGTGCCAGCAGTACCGGGACAGGAGCCCTTAACTATGGCTACACCTTC
J gene: TRBJ2-2; clone size: .; D gene: .; V gene: TRBV11-2; CDR3 protein: CASSLGRGGTGELFF; CDR3 DNA: TGTGCCAGCAGCTTAGGGCGGGGTGGTACCGGGGAGCTGTTTTTT
J gene: TRBJ1-2; clone size: .; D gene: .; V gene: TRBV19; CDR3 protein: CASSSDRLTNYGYTF; CDR3 DNA: TGTGCCAGTAGCTCGGACAGACTAACTAACTATGGCTACACCTTC
J gene: TRBJ2-7; clone size: few; D gene: TRBD1; V gene: TRBV7-9; CDR3 protein: CASSSTGDRVYEQYF; CDR3 DNA: TGTGCCAGCAGCTCGACGGGGGACAGGGTCTACGAGCAGTACTTC
J gene: TRBJ1-6; clone size: .; D gene: .; V gene: TRBV5-6; CDR3 protein: CASSAEPAGSPLHF; CDR3 DNA: TGTGCCAGCAGCGCGGAACCAGCGGGTTCACCCCTCCACTTT
J gene: TRBJ2-1; clone size: many; D gene: .; V gene: TRBV27; CDR3 protein: CASSFLGGSYNEQFF; CDR3 DNA: TGTGCCAGCAGTTTTTTGGGGGGCTCCTACAATGAGCAGTTCTTC
J gene: TRBJ2-5; clone size: .; D gene: TRBD2; V gene: TRBV5-8; CDR3 protein: CASSSLTSGRGRTQYF; CDR3 DNA: TGTGCCAGCAGCTCCTTGACTAGCGGGAGAGGGAGGACCCAGTACTTC
J gene: TRBJ1-1; clone size: .; D gene: TRBD1; V gene: TRBV2; CDR3 protein: CASSGWGPGQGLRAFF; CDR3 DNA: TGTGCCAGCAGTGGATGGGGTCCGGGACAGGGGCTTCGGGCTTTCTTT
J gene: TRBJ2-2; clone size: .; D gene: .; V gene: TRBV6-5; CDR3 protein: CASTPGSANTGELFF; CDR3 DNA: TGTGCCAGCACCCCCGGGTCGGCGAACACCGGGGAGCTGTTTTTT
J gene: TRBJ1-1; clone size: .; D gene: TRBD1; V gene: TRBV28; CDR3 protein: CASSLSAGTGTRNTEAFF; CDR3 DNA: TGTGCCAGCAGTTTATCAGCCGGGACAGGGACGAGGAACACTGAAGCTTTCTTT
J gene: TRBJ1-5; clone size: .; D gene: .; V gene: TRBV6-5; CDR3 protein: CASSSTRQAFGQPQHF; CDR3 DNA: TGTGCCAGCAGTTCTACTAGACAGGCTTTCGGTCAGCCCCAGCATTTT
J gene: TRBJ2-1; clone size: .; D gene: TRBD2; V gene: TRBV12-3/TRBV12-4; CDR3 protein: CASRPSSGRQFF; CDR3 DNA: TGTGCCAGCAGACCTTCTAGCGGGAGGCAGTTCTTC
J gene: TRBJ2-1; clone size: .; D gene: .; V gene: TRBV24-1; CDR3 protein: CATRRGSYNEQFF; CDR3 DNA: TGTGCCACCAGACGGGGCTCCTACAATGAGCAGTTCTTC
J gene: TRBJ2-7; clone size: few; D gene: .; V gene: TRBV12-3/TRBV12-4; CDR3 protein: CASTQTGVQYF; CDR3 DNA: TGTGCCAGCACCCAAACGGGGGTGCAGTACTTC
J gene: TRBJ1-2; clone size: few; D gene: .; V gene: TRBV5-4; CDR3 protein: CASSPGWSTYGYTF; CDR3 DNA: TGTGCCAGCAGCCCAGGTTGGTCGACCTATGGCTACACCTTC
J gene: TRBJ2-5; clone size: .; D gene: TRBD2; V gene: TRBV27; CDR3 protein: CASSSRSSGGAGETQYF; CDR3 DNA: TGTGCCAGCAGTTCCCGGTCTAGCGGGGGGGCAGGGGAGACCCAGTACTTC
J gene: TRBJ2-7; clone size: once; D gene: TRBD1; V gene: TRBV29-1; CDR3 protein: CSVGGQGSHEQYF; CDR3 DNA: TGCAGCGTTGGCGGACAGGGGTCCCACGAGCAGTACTTC
J gene: TRBJ1-4; clone size: .; D gene: .; V gene: TRBV3-1/TRBV3-2; CDR3 protein: CASSTTGRTNEKLFF; CDR3 DNA: TGTGCCAGCAGCACCACAGGGCGCACTAATGAAAAACTGTTTTTT
J gene: TRBJ2-7; clone size: once; D gene: .; V gene: TRBV27; CDR3 protein: CASSPRGQYF; CDR3 DNA: TGTGCCAGCAGTCCCCGAGGGCAGTACTTC
J gene: TRBJ1-4; clone size: .; D gene: TRBD1; V gene: TRBV10-2; CDR3 protein: CASSEGQATNEKLFF; CDR3 DNA: TGCGCCAGCAGTGAAGGACAGGCAACTAATGAAAAACTGTTTTTT
J gene: TRBJ1-2; clone size: once; D gene: TRBD1; V gene: TRBV6-1; CDR3 protein: CASSEEERGRNYGYTF; CDR3 DNA: TGTGCCAGCAGTGAAGAGGAAAGGGGGCGAAACTATGGCTACACCTTC
J gene: TRBJ1-4; clone size: .; D gene: TRBD1; V gene: TRBV29-1; CDR3 protein: CSVAGERGQRNEKLFF; CDR3 DNA: TGCAGCGTTGCGGGGGAGAGGGGGCAGAGAAATGAAAAACTGTTTTTT
J gene: TRBJ1-1; clone size: .; D gene: TRBD1; V gene: TRBV7-8; CDR3 protein: CASSLTGDTEAFF; CDR3 DNA: TGTGCCAGCAGCCTAACAGGGGACACTGAAGCTTTCTTT
J gene: TRBJ1-4; clone size: .; D gene: .; V gene: TRBV5-1; CDR3 protein: CASSAGPSAEKLFF; CDR3 DNA: TGCGCCAGCAGCGCGGGACCCTCCGCGGAAAAACTGTTTTTT
J gene: TRBJ1-2; clone size: once; D gene: .; V gene: TRBV28; CDR3 protein: CASRMRGATVSYGYTF; CDR3 DNA: TGTGCCAGCAGGATGCGGGGCGCCACGGTTTCCTATGGCTACACCTTC
J gene: TRBJ1-1; clone size: .; D gene: .; V gene: TRBV5-3; CDR3 protein: CARSSKNTEAFF; CDR3 DNA: TGTGCCAGAAGCTCCAAGAACACTGAAGCTTTCTTT
J gene: TRBJ1-2; clone size: .; D gene: .; V gene: TRBV7-8; CDR3 protein: CASSVTSSANYGYTF; CDR3 DNA: TGTGCCAGCAGCGTCACCTCGTCAGCTAACTATGGCTACACCTTC
J gene: TRBJ1-3; clone size: .; D gene: .; V gene: TRBV19; CDR3 protein: CASKGTYPSGNTIYF; CDR3 DNA: TGTGCCAGTAAAGGGACTTACCCCTCTGGAAACACCATATATTTT
J gene: TRBJ1-5; clone size: .; D gene: .; V gene: TRBV6-1; CDR3 protein: CASSDPGQPQHF; CDR3 DNA: TGTGCCAGCAGTGACCCGGGGCAGCCCCAGCATTTT
J gene: TRBJ1-3; clone size: .; D gene: .; V gene: TRBV18; CDR3 protein: CASSPRDSSSGNTIYF; CDR3 DNA: TGTGCCAGCTCACCGAGGGACTCCAGCTCTGGAAACACCATATATTTT
J gene: TRBJ2-6; clone size: .; D gene: TRBD1; V gene: TRBV28; CDR3 protein: CASMGQGAPGANVLTF; CDR3 DNA: TGTGCCAGCATGGGACAGGGGGCGCCTGGGGCCAACGTCCTGACTTTC